One TCR beta chain is described in this entry. Its antigen remains unidentified. 13 Jbeta primers and 60 Vbeta primers were used for the PCR. The assay was immunoSEQ multiplex PCR, and TCRdb's table has in-frame clones only and misses some. The sample shows some 200,000 clones, approximately 82% of them seen only once. The record originates from a study of cytomegalovirus exposure and HLA in healthy donors. Study at large: Earlier sequencing of 150 million to 200 million T cells yielded fewer than 140 million unique TCR beta sequences. Findings and limits, study-wide: There were some public TCRs occurring in many donors, but most TCR sequences were rare.

This CDR3 spans 15 amino acids. J was trimmed by 5 bases and V by 4 bases; bases with no gene match: 9. In germline, CDR1 is MGHDK, CDR2 SYGVNS. The V call is TRBV25-1, the J call TRBJ1-1; TRBD1 agrees at 8 bases. Sequencing input: PBMCs. This clonotype was obtained from a woman in her 40s in good health and CMV-seronegative. CDR3 sequence: CASSVNDRGWTEAFF. The CDR3 DNA reads as TGTGCCAGCAGTGTTAATGACAGGGGATGGACTGAAGCTTTCTTT.